This T cell receptor (beta chain) appears in the sequencing data of a study of response to subunit inactivated influenza vaccine. The study, taken as a whole, reports: Each seasonal flu vaccination may recruit only limited new T cells, authors suggested.

CDR3 length: 15 residues. Germline loops: CDR1 SGHVS, CDR2 FQNEAQ. V was trimmed by 6 bases and J by 1 base, leaving 13 bases between them. Notes on this clonotype: Its target is unknown.

TCRdb reprocessed the RT-PCR reads with MiXCR, giving one entry per CDR3 protein. The sample lists approximately 500,000 distinct CDR3 sequences; less than 25% were seen once. These data also featured in a second study, about T cells expressing NK-cell markers. That work adds: It was by 5'RACE template switching with UMIs that TCR beta cDNA was made.

This clonotype originated in a man in his forties or fifties who received an inactivated influenza vaccine. Sequenced here: CD4+ T cells sorted from PBMCs, sampled about 12 days after vaccination. The rearrangement joins TRBV7-8 to TRBJ1-3; no reliable D call. CDR3 bases: TGTGCCAGCAGTCCCCTGGGAGGGTCTGGAAACACCATATATTTT. This codes for CASSPLGGSGNTIYF.